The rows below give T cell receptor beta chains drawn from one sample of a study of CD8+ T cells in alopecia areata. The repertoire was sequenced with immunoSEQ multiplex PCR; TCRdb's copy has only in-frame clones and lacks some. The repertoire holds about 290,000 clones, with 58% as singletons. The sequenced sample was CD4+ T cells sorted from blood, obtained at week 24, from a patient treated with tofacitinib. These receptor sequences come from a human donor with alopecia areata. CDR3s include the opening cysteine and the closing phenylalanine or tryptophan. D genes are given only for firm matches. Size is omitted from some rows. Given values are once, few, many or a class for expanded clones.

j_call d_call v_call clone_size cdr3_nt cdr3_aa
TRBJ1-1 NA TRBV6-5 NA TGTGCCAGCAGTACGCAGGGGTCGAACACTGAAGCTTTCTTT CASSTQGSNTEAFF
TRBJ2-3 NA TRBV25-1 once TGTGCCAGCAGTGAATTTCAGGGTCGCACAGATACGCAGTATTTT CASSEFQGRTDTQYF
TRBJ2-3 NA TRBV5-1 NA TGCGCCAGCAGCGTGGCCCTGGGAGATACGCAGTATTTT CASSVALGDTQYF
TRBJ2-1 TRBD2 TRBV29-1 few TGCAGCGCCAGAGGCGGGGGGTATTACAATGAGCAGTTCTTC CSARGGGYYNEQFF
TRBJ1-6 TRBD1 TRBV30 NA TGTGCCTGGAGTGTCCGCCTCGGACAGGGGTATAATTCACCCCTCCACTTT CAWSVRLGQGYNSPLHF
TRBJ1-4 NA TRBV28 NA TGTGCCACTCGAATCTCCGGGACCGGCCATGAAAAACTGTTTTTT CATRISGTGHEKLFF
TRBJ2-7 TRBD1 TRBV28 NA TGTGCCAGCAGTTTACGGGGACAGGGATCCTACGAGCAGTACTTC CASSLRGQGSYEQYF
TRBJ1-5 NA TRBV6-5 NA TGTGCCAGCAGTTACTCGATACAGAGCAATCAGCCCCAGCATTTT CASSYSIQSNQPQHF
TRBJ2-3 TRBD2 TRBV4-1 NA TGCGCCAGCAGAGGTACTAGCGGGAGGACAGATACGCAGTATTTT CASRGTSGRTDTQYF
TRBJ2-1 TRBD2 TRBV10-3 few TGTGCCATCAGCACTGGAGGCGGAAGCGGGGCTCTCAATGAGCAGTTCTTC CAISTGGGSGALNEQFF
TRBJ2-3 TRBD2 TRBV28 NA TGTGCCAGCAGTCCGCGGACTAGCGGGGTTAGCACAGATACGCAGTATTTT CASSPRTSGVSTDTQYF
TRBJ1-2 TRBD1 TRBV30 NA TGTGCCTGGAGTGAACAGGGGGATTATGGCTACACCTTC CAWSEQGDYGYTF
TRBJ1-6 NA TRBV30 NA TGTGCCTCCTCGAGCCTCCGGACTAATTCACCCCTCCACTTT CASSSLRTNSPLHF
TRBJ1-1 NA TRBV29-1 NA TGCAGCGCGGGGGGGCCGAACACTGAAGCTTTCTTT CSAGGPNTEAFF
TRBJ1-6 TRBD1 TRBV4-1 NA TGCGCCAGCAGCCAAGGGGGACAGGGGTATTCACCCCTCCACTTT CASSQGGQGYSPLHF
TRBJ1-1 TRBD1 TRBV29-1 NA TGCAGCTTAACAACAGGGGTGAACACTGAAGCTTTCTTT CSLTTGVNTEAFF
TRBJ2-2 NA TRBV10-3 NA TGTGCCATCAGTGAGTCGATGGATGGCACCGGGGAGCTGTTTTTT CAISESMDGTGELFF
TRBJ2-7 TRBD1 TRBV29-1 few TGCAGCGTGGGACAGTCCTTAACCTACGAGCAGTACTTC CSVGQSLTYEQYF
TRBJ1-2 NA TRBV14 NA TGTGCCAGCAGCTACTCGGCCGAGGGTGGCTACACCTTC CASSYSAEGGYTF
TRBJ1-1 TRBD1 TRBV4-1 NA TGCGCCAGCAGCCAAGTAGGACAGGGCAAAGCTTTCTTT CASSQVGQGKAFF
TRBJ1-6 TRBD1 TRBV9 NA TGTGCCAGCAGCGTAGCACAGGGGGCCTCACCCCTCCACTTT CASSVAQGASPLHF
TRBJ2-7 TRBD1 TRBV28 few TGTGCCAGCACCCTACAGGGGTACGAGCAGTACTTC CASTLQGYEQYF
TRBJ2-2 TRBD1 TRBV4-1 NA TGCGCCAGCAGCCAAAACCGGGACAGGGTAATCACCGGGGAGCTGTTTTTT CASSQNRDRVITGELFF
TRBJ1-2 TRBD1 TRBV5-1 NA TGCGCCAGCAGCTCCACCGACAGGGTTCTGACGGGCGGCTACACCTTC CASSSTDRVLTGGYTF
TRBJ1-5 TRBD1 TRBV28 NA TGTGCCAGCAGTCGTCGACAGGGGGCTAGCAATCAGCCCCAGCATTTT CASSRRQGASNQPQHF
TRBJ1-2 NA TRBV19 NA TGTGCCAGTAGTGCCGTTGGGGAAGACTATGGCTACACCTTC CASSAVGEDYGYTF
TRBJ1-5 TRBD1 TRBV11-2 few TGTGCCAGCAACGACAGGGAAGGCAATCAGCCCCAGCATTTT CASNDREGNQPQHF
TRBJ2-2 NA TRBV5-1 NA TGCGCCAGCAGCTTGGAGGCACAGGCGAACACCGGGGAGCTGTTTTTT CASSLEAQANTGELFF
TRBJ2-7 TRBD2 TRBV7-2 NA TGTGCCAGCAGCACCCCCCGGGGGGGCGAACCCGAGCAGTACTTC CASSTPRGGEPEQYF
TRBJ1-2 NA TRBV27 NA TGTGCCAGCAGTTTAATATCGGGGTCCTTAGGGTTCACCTTC CASSLISGSLGFTF
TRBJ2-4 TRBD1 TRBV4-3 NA TGCGCCAGCAGCCAAGAGGATTGGACAGGGGGAGCCAAAAACATTCAGTACTTC CASSQEDWTGGAKNIQYF
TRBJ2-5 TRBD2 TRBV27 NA TGTGCCAGCGCCCGACTAGCGGGGGTAGAGACCCAGTACTTC CASARLAGVETQYF
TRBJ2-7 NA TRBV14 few TGTGCCAGCAGCCAAGATGGGAGACGGGCTGACTTC CASSQDGRRADF
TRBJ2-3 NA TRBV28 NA TGTGCCATCGGGGCCAGGCAGGGGACGCAGTATTTT CAIGARQGTQYF
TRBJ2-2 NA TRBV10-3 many TGTGCCATCAAGAACAGGGAAGGCGACTCCGGGGAGCTGTTTTTT CAIKNREGDSGELFF
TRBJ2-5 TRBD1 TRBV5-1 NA TGCGCCAGCAGCTCGCAGGGGGCGCCGGAGACCCAGTACTTC CASSSQGAPETQYF
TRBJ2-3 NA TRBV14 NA TGTGCCAGCAGCCCACCCTGGGACCGACGCACAGATACGCAGTATTTT CASSPPWDRRTDTQYF
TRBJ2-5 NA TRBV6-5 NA TGTGCCAGCAGGCGAGGGAGAGGAGAGACCCAGTACTTC CASRRGRGETQYF
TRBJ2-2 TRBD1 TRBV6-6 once TGTGCCATCCGTTCCGGGACAGGGAACACCGGGGAGCTGTTTTTT CAIRSGTGNTGELFF
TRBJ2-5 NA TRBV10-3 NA TGTGCCATCAGTCAACAGATAGGACCGAAAGAGACCCAGTACTTC CAISQQIGPKETQYF
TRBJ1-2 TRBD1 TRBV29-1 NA TGCAGCGAAGGGACAGCCTATGGCTACACCTTC CSEGTAYGYTF
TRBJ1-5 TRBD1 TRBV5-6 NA TGTGCCAGCAGCTTTGGGAACAGGGGCGGTCAGCCCCAGCATTTT CASSFGNRGGQPQHF
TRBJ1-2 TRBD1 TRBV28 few TGTGCCAGCAGTTCTGGACAGGGTCACTATGGCTACACCTTC CASSSGQGHYGYTF
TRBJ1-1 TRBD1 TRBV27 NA TGTGCCAGCAAGGGGGCGGGACACCGGAGGGACACTGAAGCTTTCTTT CASKGAGHRRDTEAFF
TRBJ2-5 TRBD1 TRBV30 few TGTGCCTGGAGAAAAGGACAGGGCAGCCAAGAGACCCAGTACTTC CAWRKGQGSQETQYF
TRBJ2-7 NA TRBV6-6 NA TGTGCCAGCAGTGATCTGGACACCTCCTACGAGCAGTACTTC CASSDLDTSYEQYF
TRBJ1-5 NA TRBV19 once TGTGCCAGTAGTGTACAGGGTTCGAGCAATCAGCCCCAGCATTTT CASSVQGSSNQPQHF
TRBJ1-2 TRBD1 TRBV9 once TGTGCCAGCAGCGTAGGCCGGGACAGCTATGGCTACACCTTC CASSVGRDSYGYTF
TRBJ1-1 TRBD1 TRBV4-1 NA TGCGCCAGCAGCCAGGGCCAGGGGGGGATGAACACTGAAGCTTTCTTT CASSQGQGGMNTEAFF
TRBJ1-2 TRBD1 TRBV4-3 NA TGCGCCAGCAGCCAACCGGGACAGGGGATGGGTGGCTACACCTTC CASSQPGQGMGGYTF
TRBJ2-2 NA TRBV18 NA TGTGCCAGCTCACCAGGGACCGGGGAGCTGTTTTTT CASSPGTGELFF
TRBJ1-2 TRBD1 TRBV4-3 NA TGCGCCAGCAGCCCTTCCCGGACAGGGAGCTATGGCTACACCTTC CASSPSRTGSYGYTF
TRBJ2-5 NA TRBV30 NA TGTGCCTGGACCCAGCGCCAAGAGACCCAGTACTTC CAWTQRQETQYF